This T cell receptor beta chain originates from a study of T cell repertoires in cytomegalovirus infection. Notes on the study in general: The response measured ex vivo was dominated by TCR beta clonotypes (HLA-C-restricted and CMV-specific).

The sample holds many counts of this clonotype. No antigen is known for it. TCRdb passed the reads through MiXCR, listing each CDR3 protein once. This table holds fewer than 300,000 distinct CDR3 sequences, roughly 24% found once. Germline CDR1 SGHTA, CDR2 FQGNSA. There are 18 residues in the CDR3. The ends lost 2 bases at V and 0 bases at J; junction bases unmatched: 9. This chain links TRBV7-2 with TRBJ2-5; 10 bases line up with TRBD1. The sequenced material came from PBMCs. The receptor was isolated from a human donor in good health (CMV status not recorded). Some clones in this sample may be carry-over from other donors' samples. The CDR3 DNA is TGTGCCAGCAGCTTACCCGGGACAGGGGTCCTGTACCAAGAGACCCAGTACTTC. As protein: CASSLPGTGVLYQETQYF.